Sequencing of this TCR beta chain was carried out in a study of graft-versus-host responses after intestinal transplantation. For the study at large: Multivisceral, liver-intestinal, or isolated intestinal transplants were given to recipients.

Intraepithelial and lamina propria lymphocytes were released after the graft tissue was processed. Looked up from germline, CDR1 is SNHLY and CDR2 is FYNNEI. Unmatched junction bases numbered 7, after V lost 4 bases and J lost 6 bases. This CDR3 is built from 14 residues. Profiled with immunoSEQ multiplex PCR; TCRdb holds only in-frame clones, not every one. The sample lists roughly 16,000 clones; around 83% were seen once. Sequenced material: ileum tissue, taken about 19 months after intestinal transplantation. The V call is TRBV2, the J call TRBJ2-7, with 9 nucleotides matching TRBD2. The receptor was derived from a human patient who received an intestinal transplant, so some T cells may come from the graft donor. CDR3 amino acids: CASSGSGGGSEQYF. In nucleotides, the CDR3 is TGTGCCAGCAGTGGTAGCGGGGGAGGAAGCGAGCAGTACTTC.